What follows are 3 T cell receptor beta chains derived from one specimen sequenced in a study of PD-1 blockade in classical Hodgkin lymphoma. Autologous stem cell transplantation was followed by relapse in every patient, and brentuximab vedotin exposure varied. Using immunoSEQ multiplex PCR, the repertoire was profiled, and TCRdb retains in-frame clones only, with some absent. This sample has approximately 34,000 clones, with just over 75% found just once. The specimen comprised peripheral blood mononuclear cells (PBMCs), sampled before the second cycle of nivolumab. These receptor sequences come from a human donor with classical Hodgkin lymphoma.

The chain carries TRBV14 and TRBJ2-1, with a tentative D call TRBD1 (6 bases). Germline V CDR1 and CDR2: SGHDN, FVKESK. The length of the CDR3 is 13 residues. V was clipped by 2 bases and J by 12 bases, with 14 bases between them. CDR3 amino acids: CASSQSTGSGQFF. Here the CDR3 DNA reads TGTGCCAGCAGCCAATCTACAGGGTCGGGGCAGTTCTTC.

A single count supports this clone. The chain couples TRBV10-3 to TRBJ2-2; D gene unclear. V lost 4 bases to trimming and J lost 8 bases, with 8 bases between them. This CDR3 has 12 amino acids. The germline V gene has CDR1 ENHRY and CDR2 SYGVKD. CDR3 sequence reads: CAISVLQGELFF. The CDR3 nucleotides read TGTGCCATCAGTGTACTACAGGGGGAGCTGTTTTTT.

Worth noting for this clone: The sample contains more than one DNA sequence encoding this CDR3. The gene calls are TRBV18 and TRBJ2-5; D call uncertain. The CDR3 consists of 14 residues. V lost 2 bases and J lost 3, with 10 bases in between. The germline V gene encodes CDR1 KGHSH and CDR2 LQKENI. CDR3 residues: CASSPFQREETQYF. CDR3 DNA: TGTGCCAGCTCACCATTTCAGAGAGAAGAGACCCAGTACTTC. Based on the CDR3 plus reference TRBV18 and TRBJ2-5, the full variable domain is NAGVMQNPRHLVRRRGQEARLRCSPMKGHSHVYWYRQLPEEGLKFMVYLQKENIIDESGMPKERFSAEFPKEGPSILRIQQVVRGDSAAYFCASSPFQREETQYFGPGTRLLVL.